What follows are 29 T cell receptor beta chains derived from one specimen sequenced in a study of cytomegalovirus exposure and HLA in healthy donors. Both 60 Vbeta primers and 13 Jbeta primers went into the PCR. Libraries were prepared by immunoSEQ multiplex PCR; TCRdb keeps only in-frame clonotypes and omits some of them. The sample lists approximately 110,000 clones, 77% occurring once. Sequenced sample: PBMCs. The receptors were sampled from a woman aged 40-49 years in good health and CMV-seropositive.

The chain recombines TRBV7-9 with TRBJ2-2; possibly TRBD2 for D (5 bases). This CDR3 region has 14 residues. Germline assignment: CDR1 SEHNR and CDR2 FQNEAQ (reference sequence). The V and J ends lost 5 bases and 6 bases respectively, with 13 bases between them. The CDR3 DNA follows: TGTGCCAGCAGCCCGAACGTACTAGCCGGGGAGCTGTTTTTT. It encodes CASSPNVLAGELFF. The full variable domain, its missing parts supplied by reference TRBV7-9 and TRBJ2-2, is DTGVSQNPRHKITKRGQNVTFRCDPISEHNRLYWYRQTLGQGPEFLTYFQNEAQLEKSRLLSDRFSAERPKGSFSTLEIQRTEQGDSAMYLCASSPNVLAGELFFGEGSRLTVL.

This chain connects TRBV6-1 to TRBJ1-1; possible D gene TRBD1, 6 bases. Trimming shortened V by 11 bases and J by 0 bases, and 13 bases separated the two germline ends. This CDR3 region has 13 residues. Germline V gives CDR1 MNHNS, CDR2 SASEGT. CDR3 protein: CAAQDRMNTEAFF. The CDR3 DNA is TGTGCCGCGCAGGACAGAATGAACACTGAAGCTTTCTTT.

The CDR3 DNA reads as TGCAGTGCTAGAGTAAAGCCTGGCTACACCTTC. Its translation is CSARVKPGYTF. The chain couples TRBV20-1 to TRBJ1-2; D call uncertain. CDR3 length: 11 residues. CDR1 and CDR2 from the germline V gene are DFQATT and SNEGSKA (reference sequence). V lost 1 base and J 7 bases, leaving 7 bases between the germline ends.

The rearrangement joins TRBV5-1 to TRBJ2-2; D unclear. Trimming pared 1 base from V and 0 bases from J, leaving 7 bases between. In germline, CDR1 is SGHRS, CDR2 YFSETQ. The CDR3 contains 15 residues. CDR3 bases: TGCGCCAGCAGCTTGATAGCCCCGAACACCGGGGAGCTGTTTTTT. This encodes CASSLIAPNTGELFF.

This chain uses TRBV28 with TRBJ1-1; D gene uncertain. The CDR3 consists of 13 residues. Germline lookup yields CDR1 MDHEN and CDR2 SYDVKM. CDR3 residues: CRVSGPQNTEAFF. For the CDR3, the DNA is TGTCGGGTAAGCGGGCCCCAGAACACTGAAGCTTTCTTT.

The count of this clone is one. DNA of the CDR3: TGCGCCAGCAGCCCAACCCTAGCGGGAAGCACAGATACGCAGTATTTT. Amino acid sequence: CASSPTLAGSTDTQYF. The chain couples TRBV5-1 to TRBJ2-3; 9 nucleotides align to TRBD2. The ends lost 4 bases at V and 0 bases at J; junction bases unmatched: 6. Germline lookup yields CDR1 SGHRS and CDR2 YFSETQ. The CDR3 sequence is 16 residues long.

This clone was seen a single time. V is TRBV5-1 and J is TRBJ2-7; unclear D gene. The CDR3 has 13 amino acids. V shed 7 bases and J shed 4 bases, with 15 bases lying between them. Germline V gene sequence: CDR1 SGHRS, CDR2 YFSETQ. The CDR3 loop reads CASRESPRYEQYF. CDR3 DNA: TGCGCCAGCCGCGAAAGTCCCCGATACGAGCAGTACTTC.

A single count supports this clone. The rearrangement joins TRBV5-1 to TRBJ2-5; D call uncertain. Per germline, CDR1 SGHRS and CDR2 YFSETQ. Deletions cut 1 base from V and 2 bases from J, with 12 bases between. This CDR3 contains 15 residues. The CDR3 sequence is CASSLLPGQQETQYF. The CDR3 DNA reads as TGCGCCAGCAGCTTGCTGCCAGGCCAGCAAGAGACCCAGTACTTC.

The chain combines TRBV18 with TRBJ2-6; D call uncertain. Per the germline V gene, CDR1 is KGHSH and CDR2 is LQKENI. This CDR3 has 14 residues. V lost 8 bases and J lost 0, with 8 bases in between. The CDR3 loop is CASPLSSGANVLTF. CDR3 DNA sequence: TGTGCCAGCCCACTCTCCTCTGGGGCCAACGTCCTGACTTTC.

The CDR3, as DNA: TGCGCCAGCAGCTTGGCCGGTAGGGGTTCACCCCTCCACTTT. It encodes CASSLAGRGSPLHF. The chain combines TRBV5-1 with TRBJ1-6, with a tentative D call TRBD1 (5 bases). Trimming took off 0 bases at V and 9 bases at J, with 10 bases between the two ends. The CDR3 sequence is 14 residues long. CDR1 and CDR2 from the germline V gene are SGHRS and YFSETQ.

V is TRBV9 and J is TRBJ2-1; 7 positions match TRBD2. V shed 4 bases, J shed 5 bases, and the junction held 9 bases outside the gene matches. The germline CDR1 and CDR2 sequences are SGDLS and YYNGEE. The CDR3 is 15 residues long. The chain's CDR3 is CASSPHGLADNEQFF. The CDR3 DNA is TGTGCCAGCAGCCCTCACGGGCTAGCGGACAATGAGCAGTTCTTC. The complete variable domain, with remaining parts taken from reference TRBV9 and TRBJ2-1, reads DSGVTQTPKHLITATGQRVTLRCSPRSGDLSVYWYQQSLDQGLQFLIQYYNGEERAKGNILERFSAQQFPDLHSELNLSSLELGDSALYFCASSPHGLADNEQFFGPGTRLTVL.

This clone was detected only once. The V call is TRBV18, the J call TRBJ1-2, with D maybe TRBD1 (5 bases). CDR1 is KGHSH, CDR2 LQKENI, per germline. Trimming cost V 0 bases and J 6 bases, with 17 bases left between them. CDR3 length equals 16 residues. The CDR3 region is CASSPPSVGGVDGYTF. The CDR3, as DNA: TGTGCCAGCTCACCACCTTCGGTGGGAGGGGTGGATGGCTACACCTTC.

V and J are TRBV7-2 and TRBJ2-5; D possibly corresponds to TRBD2 (5 bases). CDR3 size: 14 residues. Trimming left V 6 bases short and J 4 bases short, with 15 bases between. Germline values: CDR1 SGHTA, CDR2 FQGNSA. The CDR3 spells CASRRGLPPETQYF. CDR3 DNA: TGTGCCAGCAGGAGAGGACTGCCCCCAGAGACCCAGTACTTC. The full variable domain, completed using reference TRBV7-2 and TRBJ2-5, is GAGVSQSPSNKVTEKGKDVELRCDPISGHTALYWYRQSLGQGLEFLIYFQGNSAPDKSGLPSDRFSAERTGGSVSTLTIQRTQQEDSAVYLCASRRGLPPETQYFGPGTRLLVL.

This clone was seen a single time. The V gene is TRBV29-1, the J gene TRBJ2-1, with 11 bases aligning to TRBD1. Looked up from germline, CDR1 is SQVTM and CDR2 is ANQGSEA. V shed 8 bases, J shed 4 bases, and the junction held 7 bases outside the gene matches. The CDR3 totals 14 residues. The CDR3 here is CSTAGTGGYNEQFF. As DNA, the CDR3 is TGCAGCACTGCCGGGACAGGGGGGTACAATGAGCAGTTCTTC.

This sequence joins TRBV6-5 and TRBJ2-3; 9 bases are shared with TRBD2. Germline loops: CDR1 MNHEY, CDR2 SVGAGI. The CDR3 is 15 residues long. Trimming took 6 bases from V and 1 from J; bases not matched to a gene: 5. The CDR3 region is CASRLAGVGTDTQYF. The CDR3, as DNA: TGTGCCAGCAGGTTAGCGGGAGTTGGCACAGATACGCAGTATTTT.

The chain combines TRBV5-3 with TRBJ1-2, with 9 bases that match TRBD1. TRBV5-3 is an open reading frame whose function is uncertain. CDR3 length: 15 residues. The V segment lost 5 bases and the J segment 7 bases; nucleotides outside the gene matches: 12. The CDR3 sequence is CARRPRFDRGVGYTF. CDR3 sequence (DNA): TGTGCCAGAAGACCCCGATTTGACAGGGGGGTTGGCTACACCTTC.

This clone was found once. In DNA form, the CDR3 reads TGTGCCAGCAGCCCCGACAGAGGTCGAGAGCAGTACTTC. It encodes CASSPDRGREQYF. The chain uses TRBV7-3 and TRBJ2-7; the D gene is possibly TRBD1 (5 bases). The CDR3 loop spans 13 amino acids. Germline V gene data show CDR1 as SGHTA and CDR2 as FQGTGA. V lost 5 bases and J lost 7, with 15 bases in between.

This clone was seen ten or more times. CDR3 sequence (DNA): TGTGCCAGCAGCTCCTCAGGGGGCCAGGACACTGAAGCTTTCTTT. Residues: CASSSSGGQDTEAFF. V and J are TRBV7-2 and TRBJ1-1, with 8 bases identical to TRBD1. This CDR3 is built from 15 residues. Germline V CDR1 and CDR2: SGHTA, FQGNSA. With V trimmed by 4 bases and J by 3 bases, 7 bases remained unmatched.

This clone was recorded once. The rearrangement links TRBV7-9 to TRBJ1-1; D remains unclear. CDR1 and CDR2 (germline): SEHNR, FQNEAQ (reference sequence). The CDR3 is 15 amino acids. Trimming took off 7 bases at V and 1 base at J, with 16 bases between the two ends. In DNA, the CDR3 is TGTGCCAGCACCCCGACCGGGAACCCGAACACTGAAGCTTTCTTT. This gives the protein CASTPTGNPNTEAFF.

J is TRBJ1-1 and V is TRBV19; 7 bases map to TRBD1. V lost 6 bases and J lost 1; bases outside the gene matches: 8. Germline V CDR1 and CDR2: LNHDA, SQIVND (reference sequence). CDR3 length: 15 residues. CDR3 loop: CASRRTGQTNTEAFF. DNA of the CDR3: TGTGCCAGTAGACGTACGGGACAGACGAACACTGAAGCTTTCTTT.

This chain uses TRBV4-2 with TRBJ2-7; 7 bases agree with TRBD2. The CDR3 runs to 15 residues. Germline CDR1 LGHNA, CDR2 YNFKEQ. J gave up 2 bases and V 0 bases, and 4 bases lay outside the gene matches. CDR3 protein: CASSQDFGGTYEQYF. The DNA of the CDR3 is TGTGCCAGCAGCCAAGATTTCGGGGGGACCTACGAGCAGTACTTC.

The rearrangement joins TRBV7-9 to TRBJ2-3; no clear D. Looked up from germline, CDR1 is SEHNR and CDR2 is FQNEAQ (reference sequence). Trimming took off 0 bases at V and 6 bases at J, with 4 bases between the two ends. The CDR3 runs 12 residues. CDR3 amino acids: CASSLAEDTQYF. The CDR3 DNA sequence: TGTGCCAGCAGCTTAGCCGAGGATACGCAGTATTTT.

Of note for this clone: The sample contains more than one DNA sequence encoding this CDR3. The rearrangement links TRBV10-2 to TRBJ2-1, with TRBD2 matching over 13 bases. The J segment lost 4 bases and the V segment lost 5 bases, leaving 2 bases of the junction unmatched. The CDR3 has 15 residues. CDR1 is WSHSY, CDR2 SAAADI, per germline. The CDR3 loop is CASSLLAGGYNEQFF. The DNA for the CDR3 is TGCGCCAGCAGTTTACTAGCGGGAGGGTACAATGAGCAGTTCTTC.

DNA for the CDR3: TGTGCCAGCAGCCCATGGGGGAGCGGGATCTTATTGAACACCGGGGAGCTGTTTTTT. Residues: CASSPWGSGILLNTGELFF. J is TRBJ2-2 and V is TRBV11-2; the match to TRBD2 covers 7 bases. The CDR3 runs to 19 residues. Germline V lookup: CDR1 SGHAT, CDR2 FQNNGV. V shed 5 bases, J shed 1 base, and the junction held 16 bases outside the gene matches.

This clone qualifies as medium-sized. V gene TRBV4-1 combines with J gene TRBJ1-1; 7 nucleotides match TRBD1. The CDR3 is 18 amino acids. From germline, CDR1 is MGHRA and CDR2 YSYEKL. V was pared by 3 bases and J by 5 bases, with 18 bases of the junction left unmatched. The chain's CDR3 is CASSQIGTVMGVGTEAFF. CDR3 nucleotides: TGCGCCAGCAGCCAGATCGGGACAGTGATGGGGGTTGGTACTGAAGCTTTCTTT.

The chain has TRBV6-5 and TRBJ2-7; D not resolved. Germline CDR1 MNHEY, CDR2 SVGAGI. V shed 0 bases and J shed 0 bases, with 9 bases lying between them. The CDR3 spans 15 residues. The CDR3 DNA sequence: TGTGCCAGCAGTTACTCGATACTGTCCTCCTACGAGCAGTACTTC. Amino acid sequence: CASSYSILSSYEQYF.

The chain has TRBV28 and TRBJ2-1; TRBD2 matches 11 bases. Germline V gene sequence: CDR1 MDHEN, CDR2 SYDVKM. V lost 6 bases to trimming and J lost 7 bases; unmatched junction nucleotides: 8. This CDR3 is built from 15 residues. The CDR3 DNA follows: TGTGCCAGCAGGAGCACCGGGACTAGCGGAAATGAGCAGTTCTTC. Translating gives CASRSTGTSGNEQFF.

The chain uses TRBV14 and TRBJ2-3, with D possibly TRBD2 on 6 matching bases. Germline V gene sequence: CDR1 SGHDN, CDR2 FVKESK. The CDR3 is 16 amino acids. Trimming stripped 0 bases from V and 2 bases from J, with 12 bases between. The CDR3 sequence is CASSQDRGRTTDTQYF. The CDR3 DNA follows: TGTGCCAGCAGCCAAGATCGGGGGAGGACCACAGATACGCAGTATTTT. Full variable domain (missing parts from reference TRBV14 and TRBJ2-3): EAGVTQFPSHSVIEKGQTVTLRCDPISGHDNLYWYRRVMGKEIKFLLHFVKESKQDESGMPNNRFLAERTGGTYSTLKVQPAELEDSGVYFCASSQDRGRTTDTQYFGPGTRLTVL.

The rearrangement links TRBV7-8 to TRBJ2-7; 7 bases match TRBD1. The ends lost 5 bases at V and 5 bases at J; junction bases unmatched: 12. CDR3 length: 15 residues. Germline V gene sequence: CDR1 SGHVS, CDR2 FQNEAQ. The CDR3: CASSPGTAPGNEQYF. As DNA, the CDR3 is TGTGCCAGCAGCCCGGGGACAGCGCCCGGAAACGAGCAGTACTTC.